This TCR beta chain originates from a study of human T cells and chemical hapten exposure. The wider study: The sensitizer, 2% DPC, was used on around 2 cm by around 2 cm of upper inner arm skin.

Turning to this clonotype: Its antigen is still unknown.

MiXCR, run by TCRdb on the RACE reads, gives a single entry per CDR3 protein. The table records about 70,000 distinct CDR3 sequences, around 8.8% of them present only once. The study's findings and limits: Unchanged with DPC sensitization were TCRs above 1 in 1000 frequency. Donors were affected by alopecia, so their immune reaction might vary from that of healthy individuals.

Time point reported: patch test 2, 6 weeks after DPC sensitization. Treatment indicated: therapeutic diphenylcyclopropenone sensitization with weekly scalp DPC. Total RNA extraction was carried out from unfractionated whole blood. The germline CDR1 and CDR2 sequences are LGHDT and YNNKEL (reference sequence). The CDR3 extends over 13 amino acids. Trimming took 4 bases from V and 7 from J, leaving 13 bases between them. Sequenced material: whole blood, taken in connection with sensitization to the hapten diphenylcyclopropenone (DPC). J is TRBJ1-1 and V is TRBV3-1; D remains ambiguous. This receptor was taken from a woman between 50 and 59 years old with alopecia areata. Some clones in this sample may be carry-over from other donors' samples. CDR3 nucleotides: TGTGCCAGCAGCCGACGGGCTTCCGATGAAGCTTTCTTT. This translates into CASSRRASDEAFF.